This record looks at one T cell receptor (beta chain) sequence and its context. Its target is unknown. Cultured CD4+ T-cell DNA underwent Oncomine TCR Beta short-read sequencing. In TCRdb, the PCR reads were re-called with MiXCR into one record per CDR3 protein. The top ten clones hold 14% to 15% of a sample with about 10,000 distinct CDR3 sequences, 28% of them seen once. The treatment: approximately nine-day PBMC culture with coronavirus spike peptide pools or control peptides (ViraFEST assay). These data come from a study of vaccination and CD4 T cells after COVID-19. Material: CD4+ T cells from blood, cultured in vitro, obtained after SARS-CoV-2 vaccination. The receptor's source is a human donor who had recovered from COVID-19.

CDR3 coding DNA: TGCGCCAGCCGCCAGCAGGGGGCAAGCACTGAAGCTTTCTTT. Protein product: CASRQQGASTEAFF. The chain employs TRBV5-1 and TRBJ1-1; 8 bases fit TRBD1. Trimming cost V 7 bases and J 4 bases; bases outside gene matches: 9. This CDR3 region has 14 residues. Germline values: CDR1 SGHRS, CDR2 YFSETQ.